Sequencing of this TCR beta chain was carried out in a study of blood T cell repertoires in COVID-19. Looking at the study overall: The United States, Italy and Spain supplied acute and convalescent COVID-19 samples.

The assay was immunoSEQ multiplex PCR, and TCRdb's table has in-frame clones only and misses some. The sample carries a few hundred thousand clones, about 84% recorded once. The CDR3 consists of 14 residues. Trimming cost V 1 base and J 3 bases, with 11 bases left between them. The germline V gene has CDR1 SGHDT and CDR2 YYEEEE. The chain combines TRBV5-6 with TRBJ2-7; the D is unclear. Material: PBMCs or T cells enriched from blood (not recorded which). The TCR comes from a man aged 25 to 45 with acute COVID-19. CDR3 sequence reads: CASSLSKQYYEQYF. The CDR3 DNA reads as TGTGCCAGCAGCTTGTCAAAACAGTACTACGAGCAGTACTTC. Together with reference TRBV5-6 and TRBJ2-7, the CDR3 gives the full variable domain: DAGVTQSPTHLIKTRGQQVTLRCSPKSGHDTVSWYQQALGQGPQFIFQYYEEEERQRGNFPDRFSGHQFPNYSSELNVNALLLGDSALYLCASSLSKQYYEQYFGPGTRLTVT.